This TCR beta chain was documented in a study of CD8+ T cells in alopecia areata. Regarding the study as a whole: Relative to mice, TCR sharing across patients was less clear, a difference possibly HLA-related.

In regard to this clone: Its antigen is currently unknown.

The J segment lost 7 bases and the V segment lost 5 bases, leaving 9 bases of the junction unmatched. The CDR3 covers 15 residues. CDR1 is SGHTA, CDR2 FQGTGA, per germline. Sequencing templates came from extracted RNA that was reverse transcribed into cDNA. Sequencing was performed with immunoSEQ multiplex PCR; in TCRdb, only in-frame clones are kept and a portion is missing. The sample records over 110,000 clones, approximately 50% being singletons. This material consisted of CD4+ T cells sorted from blood, taken at week 0. This sequence originates from a human donor with alopecia areata. V usage is TRBV7-3 and J usage is TRBJ2-1, with TRBD2 matching over 9 bases. CDR3 nucleotides: TGTGCCAGCAGCGCCCTCGGCGGGAGGGCAAATGAGCAGTTCTTC. This sequence encodes CASSALGGRANEQFF. Full variable domain (outside the CDR3, taken from reference TRBV7-3 and TRBJ2-1): GAGVSQTPSNKVTEKGKYVELRCDPISGHTALYWYRQSLGQGPEFLIYFQGTGAADDSGLPNDRFFAVRPEGSVSTLKIQRTERGDSAVYLCASSALGGRANEQFFGPGTRLTVL.